These 16 T cell receptor beta chains were sequenced from one sample in a study of graft-versus-host responses after intestinal transplantation. Their recognized antigens are unknown. TCRdb's copy holds only in-frame clones and misses some; the assay was immunoSEQ multiplex PCR. The data contain 100,000 to 130,000 clones, about nine tenths of them seen just once; the ten biggest clones take up around 0.76%. The material was unstimulated CD4+ T cells sorted from spleen or lymph node cells, obtained before transplant. These receptors came from a human donor who was the organ donor for an intestinal transplant.

The chain carries TRBV5-1 and TRBJ1-1; D gene unclear. Looked up from germline, CDR1 is SGHRS and CDR2 is YFSETQ. CDR3 size: 14 residues. Trimming stripped 0 bases from V and 3 bases from J, with 9 bases between. The CDR3 DNA reads as TGCGCCAGCAGCTTGGGACACGGGTACACTGAAGCTTTCTTT. Its protein product is CASSLGHGYTEAFF.

In DNA, the CDR3 is TGTGCCAGCAGCCTCGGGAGAGGCAAGAGGGACGAGCAGTACTTC. This sequence encodes CASSLGRGKRDEQYF. V gene TRBV6-6 combines with J gene TRBJ2-7; weak D call: TRBD2 (6 bases). CDR1 and CDR2 from the germline V gene are MNHNY and SVGAGI (reference sequence). The CDR3 is 15 amino acids. Trimming stripped 6 bases from V and 5 bases from J, with 20 bases between.

The J gene is TRBJ2-7, the V gene TRBV4-1; a weak D match, TRBD1 (6 bases). The CDR3 runs 12 residues. With 4 bases removed from V and 4 bases from J, the gap between germline ends came to 8 bases. Germline loops: CDR1 MGHRA, CDR2 YSYEKL. For the CDR3, the DNA is TGCGCCAGCAGCCGAGGGGGTTACGAGCAGTACTTC. The encoded protein is CASSRGGYEQYF.

V usage is TRBV27 and J usage is TRBJ1-5; 10 bases line up with TRBD1. The CDR3 is made up of 15 amino acids. The V segment lost 2 bases and the J segment 7 bases; nucleotides outside the gene matches: 5. CDR1 is MNHEY, CDR2 SMNVEV, per germline (reference sequence). CDR3 nucleotides: TGTGCCAGCAGTTTACCGGACAGGGGGAGACAGCCCCAGCATTTT. Protein sequence: CASSLPDRGRQPQHF.

The genes are TRBV10-1 and TRBJ2-2; D might be TRBD2 (6 bases). From germline, CDR1 is WNHNN and CDR2 SYGVQD (reference sequence). The CDR3 is 14 amino acids. V lost 7 bases and J lost 7, with 16 bases in between. CDR3 DNA sequence: TGCGCCAGCACGGCCGGGGGATCCGGCGGGGAGCTGTTTTTT. Its protein product is CASTAGGSGGELFF.

This chain links TRBV29-1 with TRBJ2-5; D possibly corresponds to TRBD1 (5 bases). The CDR3 runs to 11 residues. The V and J ends lost 5 bases and 2 bases respectively, with 6 bases between them. CDR1 is SQVTM, CDR2 ANQGSEA, per germline. The CDR3 loop is CSVRQQETQYF. DNA of the CDR3: TGCAGCGTTAGACAGCAAGAGACCCAGTACTTC.

This clone was detected only once. The V call is TRBV4-1, the J call TRBJ1-5, with 8 bases lining up with TRBD1. The CDR3 is made up of 13 amino acids. CDR1 MGHRA and CDR2 YSYEKL come from the germline V gene. V shed 0 bases and J 12 bases; nucleotides not matched to a gene: 4. CDR3 sequence: CASSQDGTGRQHF. For the CDR3, the DNA is TGCGCCAGCAGCCAAGATGGGACAGGTCGCCAGCATTTT.

The chain joins TRBV18 to TRBJ2-6; D is unresolved. The germline V and J ends were trimmed by 3 bases and 4 bases, with 10 bases remaining between them. CDR3 length: 15 amino acids. Germline V lookup: CDR1 KGHSH, CDR2 LQKENI. The CDR3 spells CASSPSSPGANVLTF. The DNA of the CDR3 is TGTGCCAGCTCACCCTCTTCCCCCGGGGCCAACGTCCTGACTTTC.

V and J are TRBV28 and TRBJ2-7; D is tentatively TRBD1 or TRBD2 (5 bases each). V was pared by 8 bases and J by 3 bases, with 23 bases between. The CDR3 totals 16 residues. Germline CDR1 and CDR2: MDHEN and SYDVKM. As DNA, the CDR3 is TGTGCCAGCGTATCCCCGGGACCACGAGCTTTCTACGAGCAGTACTTC. Its protein is CASVSPGPRAFYEQYF.

The V call is TRBV9, the J call TRBJ2-5; D gene unclear. CDR1 is SGDLS and CDR2 is YYNGEE in the germline V gene. The CDR3 contains 13 residues. V was pared by 0 bases and J by 2 bases, with 5 bases between. The CDR3 here is CASSVDRQETQYF. The CDR3 DNA reads TGTGCCAGCAGCGTAGATCGGCAAGAGACCCAGTACTTC.

This sequence joins TRBV28 and TRBJ1-2, with D unresolved. The CDR3 totals 12 residues. Germline loops: CDR1 MDHEN, CDR2 SYDVKM. Trimming stripped 7 bases from V and 0 bases from J, with 6 bases between. The CDR3 region is CASTSTNYGYTF. CDR3 coding DNA: TGTGCCAGCACGTCCACTAACTATGGCTACACCTTC.

The chain carries TRBV11-2 and TRBJ2-7; 7 positions agree with TRBD1. The germline V gene has CDR1 SGHAT and CDR2 FQNNGV. This CDR3 has 15 amino acids. V trimming: 6 bases; J trimming: 1 base; junction bases outside the gene matches: 9. The CDR3 nucleotides are TGTGCCAGCAGGAAAACGGGACAGAGGTCCTACGAGCAGTACTTC. Amino acids: CASRKTGQRSYEQYF. The full variable domain, in which reference TRBV11-2 and TRBJ2-7 provide the parts outside the CDR3, is EAGVAQSPRYKIIEKRQSVAFWCNPISGHATLYWYQQILGQGPKLLIQFQNNGVVDDSQLPKDRFSAERLKGVDSTLKIQPAKLEDSAVYLCASRKTGQRSYEQYFGPGTRLTVT.

The chain joins TRBV6-1 to TRBJ2-7, with TRBD2 identical over 8 bases. With V trimmed by 8 bases and J by 12 bases, 21 bases remained unmatched. The CDR3 runs to 15 residues. Germline CDR1 MNHNS, CDR2 SASEGT. CDR3 DNA sequence: TGTGCCAGCCACCCGGTTAAGCCGGGAGGGCCGGGGATGTACTTC. Protein sequence: CASHPVKPGGPGMYF.

The chain employs TRBV28 and TRBJ1-2; D might be TRBD1 (5 bases). The CDR3 is 13 residues long. V was pared by 5 bases and J by 2 bases, with 9 bases between. The germline V gene encodes CDR1 MDHEN and CDR2 SYDVKM. CDR3 region: CASSSGGNYGYTF. As DNA, the CDR3 is TGTGCCAGCAGTAGCGGGGGAAACTATGGCTACACCTTC.

This chain joins TRBV19 and TRBJ2-7; unclear D gene. The CDR3 loop spans 15 amino acids. Trimming took off 4 bases at V and 3 bases at J, with 16 bases between the two ends. Germline CDR1 and CDR2: LNHDA and SQIVND (reference sequence). CDR3 bases: TGTGCCAGTAGTAATTCCGCGCGATCCCTCTACGAGCAGTACTTC. Protein: CASSNSARSLYEQYF.

CDR3 in amino acids: CASRGQGHSNQPQHF. The CDR3 DNA reads as TGTGCCAGCCGAGGACAGGGCCATAGCAATCAGCCCCAGCATTTT. V gene TRBV18 combines with J gene TRBJ1-5; 8 bases align to TRBD1. This CDR3 is built from 15 residues. In germline, CDR1 is KGHSH, CDR2 LQKENI. Losses at the gene ends were 8 bases for V and 0 bases for J; bases not matched to a gene: 6.